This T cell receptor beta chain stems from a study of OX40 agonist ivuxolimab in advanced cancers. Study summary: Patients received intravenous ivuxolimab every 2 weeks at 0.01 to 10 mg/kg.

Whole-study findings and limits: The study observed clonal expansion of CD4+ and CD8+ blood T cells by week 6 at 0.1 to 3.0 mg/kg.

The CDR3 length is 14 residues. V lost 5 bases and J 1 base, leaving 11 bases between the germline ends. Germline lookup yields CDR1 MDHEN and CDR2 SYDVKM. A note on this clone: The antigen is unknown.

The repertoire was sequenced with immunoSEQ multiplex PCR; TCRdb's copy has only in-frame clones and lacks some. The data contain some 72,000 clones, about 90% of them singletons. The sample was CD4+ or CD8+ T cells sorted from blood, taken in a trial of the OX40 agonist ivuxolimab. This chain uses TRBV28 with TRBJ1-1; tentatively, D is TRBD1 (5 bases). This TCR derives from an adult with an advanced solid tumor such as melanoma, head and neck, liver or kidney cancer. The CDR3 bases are TGTGCCAGCAGTCCCCAAAGGGGGAACACTGAAGCTTTCTTT. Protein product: CASSPQRGNTEAFF.